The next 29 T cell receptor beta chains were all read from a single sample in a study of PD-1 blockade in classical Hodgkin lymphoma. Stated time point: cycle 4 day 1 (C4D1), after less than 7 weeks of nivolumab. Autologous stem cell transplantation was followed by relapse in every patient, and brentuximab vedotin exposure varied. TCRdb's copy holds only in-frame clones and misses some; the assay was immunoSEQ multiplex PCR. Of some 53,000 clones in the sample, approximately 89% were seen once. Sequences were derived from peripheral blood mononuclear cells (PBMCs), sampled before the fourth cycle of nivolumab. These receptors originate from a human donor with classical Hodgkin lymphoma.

This chain's CDR3 is CASSVSGTGSYEQYF. The CDR3 DNA reads TGTGCCAGCAGCGTTTCCGGGACAGGGTCCTACGAGCAGTACTTC. The gene calls are TRBV27 and TRBJ2-7; 9 bases match TRBD1. Germline V CDR1 and CDR2: MNHEY, SMNVEV (reference sequence). The CDR3 runs to 15 residues. After removal of 6 bases from V and 1 base from J, the junction contained 7 bases not matched to a gene.

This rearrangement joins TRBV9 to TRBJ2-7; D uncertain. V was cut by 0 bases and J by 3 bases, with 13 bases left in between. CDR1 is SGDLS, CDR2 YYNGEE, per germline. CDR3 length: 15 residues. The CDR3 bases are TGTGCCAGCAGCGTAGGCGAGACACCCGTCTACGAGCAGTACTTC. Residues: CASSVGETPVYEQYF.

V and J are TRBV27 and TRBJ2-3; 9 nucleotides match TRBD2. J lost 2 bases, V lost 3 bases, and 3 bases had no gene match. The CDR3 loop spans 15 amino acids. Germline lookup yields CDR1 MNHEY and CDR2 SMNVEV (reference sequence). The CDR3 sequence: CASSFSGSNTDTQYF. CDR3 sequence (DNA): TGTGCCAGCAGTTTTAGCGGGAGTAACACAGATACGCAGTATTTT.

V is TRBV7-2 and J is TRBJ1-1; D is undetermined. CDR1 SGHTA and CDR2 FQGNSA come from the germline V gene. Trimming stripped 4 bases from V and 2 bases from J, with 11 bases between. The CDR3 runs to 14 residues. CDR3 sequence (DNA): TGTGCCAGCAGCTCCCTGTACAGAAACACTGAAGCTTTCTTT. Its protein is CASSSLYRNTEAFF.

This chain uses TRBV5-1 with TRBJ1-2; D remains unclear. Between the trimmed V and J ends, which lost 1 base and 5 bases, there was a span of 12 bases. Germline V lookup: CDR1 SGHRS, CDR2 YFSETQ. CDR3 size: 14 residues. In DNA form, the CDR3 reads TGCGCCAGCAGCTTGAAGTCTGACTCTTATGGCTACACCTTC. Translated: CASSLKSDSYGYTF.

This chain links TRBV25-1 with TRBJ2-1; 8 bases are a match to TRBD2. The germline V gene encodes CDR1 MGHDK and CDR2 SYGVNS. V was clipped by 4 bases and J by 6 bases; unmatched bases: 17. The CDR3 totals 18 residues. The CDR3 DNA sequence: TGTGCCAGCAGTGCCTCTGGAGGAGCGGGAGTACAACTCAATGAGCAGTTCTTC. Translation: CASSASGGAGVQLNEQFF.

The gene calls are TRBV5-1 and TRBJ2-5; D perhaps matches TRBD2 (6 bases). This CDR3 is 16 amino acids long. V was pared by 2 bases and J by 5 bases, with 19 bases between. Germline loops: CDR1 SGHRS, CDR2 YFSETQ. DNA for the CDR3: TGCGCCAGCAGCTTTTGGGGTACTAGCCGAGGGGAGACCCAGTACTTC. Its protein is CASSFWGTSRGETQYF. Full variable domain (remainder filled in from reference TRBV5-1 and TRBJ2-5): KAGVTQTPRYLIKTRGQQVTLSCSPISGHRSVSWYQQTPGQGLQFLFEYFSETQRNKGNFPGRFSGRQFSNSRSEMNVSTLELGDSALYLCASSFWGTSRGETQYFGPGTRLLVL.

This CDR3 reads CASSDTGGSYEQYF. The CDR3 DNA is TGTGCCAGCAGCGATACAGGGGGCTCCTACGAGCAGTACTTC. The chain employs TRBV9 and TRBJ2-7, with 8 nucleotides matching TRBD1. CDR1 is SGDLS, CDR2 YYNGEE, per germline. There are 14 residues in the CDR3. The J segment lost 0 bases and the V segment lost 3 bases, leaving 2 bases of the junction unmatched.

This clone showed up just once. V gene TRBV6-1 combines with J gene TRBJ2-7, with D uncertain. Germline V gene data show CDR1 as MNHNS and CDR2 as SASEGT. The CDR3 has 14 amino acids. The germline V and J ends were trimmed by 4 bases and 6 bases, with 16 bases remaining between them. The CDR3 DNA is TGTGCCAGCAGTGGACGTTCCCCTAGGGCCGAGCAGTACTTC. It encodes CASSGRSPRAEQYF.

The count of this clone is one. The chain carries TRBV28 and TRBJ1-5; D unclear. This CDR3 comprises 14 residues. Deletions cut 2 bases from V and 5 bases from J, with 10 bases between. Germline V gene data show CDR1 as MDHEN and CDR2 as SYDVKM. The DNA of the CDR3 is TGTGCCAGCAGTTTAATACGGAACGATCAGCCCCAGCATTTT. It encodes CASSLIRNDQPQHF.

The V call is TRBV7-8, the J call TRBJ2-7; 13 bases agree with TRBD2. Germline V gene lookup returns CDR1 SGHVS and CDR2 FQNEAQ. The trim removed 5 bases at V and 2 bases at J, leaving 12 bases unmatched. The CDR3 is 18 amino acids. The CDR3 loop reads CASSPRPGLAGITYEQYF. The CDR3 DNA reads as TGTGCCAGCAGCCCGCGGCCGGGACTAGCGGGAATAACCTACGAGCAGTACTTC.

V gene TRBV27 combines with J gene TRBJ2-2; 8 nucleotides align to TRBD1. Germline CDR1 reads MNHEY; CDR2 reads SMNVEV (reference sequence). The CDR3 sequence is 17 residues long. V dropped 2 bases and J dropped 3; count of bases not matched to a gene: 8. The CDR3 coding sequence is TGTGCCAGCAGTTTAGGACAGGGCGGGTCCCACACCGGGGAGCTGTTTTTT. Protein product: CASSLGQGGSHTGELFF.

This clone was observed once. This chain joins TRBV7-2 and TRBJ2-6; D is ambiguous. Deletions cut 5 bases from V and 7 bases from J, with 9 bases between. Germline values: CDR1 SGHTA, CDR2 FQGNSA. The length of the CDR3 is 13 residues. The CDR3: CASSISEANVLTF. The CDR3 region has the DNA TGTGCCAGCAGCATCTCGGAAGCCAACGTCCTGACTTTC. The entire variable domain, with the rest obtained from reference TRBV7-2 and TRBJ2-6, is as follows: GAGVSQSPSNKVTEKGKDVELRCDPISGHTALYWYRQSLGQGLEFLIYFQGNSAPDKSGLPSDRFSAERTGGSVSTLTIQRTQQEDSAVYLCASSISEANVLTFGAGSRLTVL.

CDR3 amino acids: CASSRPGLNTGELFF. For the CDR3, the DNA is TGTGCCAGCAGCCGCCCGGGACTCAACACCGGGGAGCTGTTTTTT. This rearrangement joins TRBV7-6 to TRBJ2-2; possible D gene TRBD2, 6 bases. Trimming cost V 5 bases and J 2 bases, with 12 bases left between them. This CDR3 has 15 residues. Germline CDR1 reads SGHVS; CDR2 reads FNYEAQ.

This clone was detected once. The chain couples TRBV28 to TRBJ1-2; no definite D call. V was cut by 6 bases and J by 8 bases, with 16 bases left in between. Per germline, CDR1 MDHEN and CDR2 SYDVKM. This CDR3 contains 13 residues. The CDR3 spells CASRLSTGVGYTF. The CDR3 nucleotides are TGTGCCAGCAGGTTAAGCACCGGGGTCGGCTACACCTTC.

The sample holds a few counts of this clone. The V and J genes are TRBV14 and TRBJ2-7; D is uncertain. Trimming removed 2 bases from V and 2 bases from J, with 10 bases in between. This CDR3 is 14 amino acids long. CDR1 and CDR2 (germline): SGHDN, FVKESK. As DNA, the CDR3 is TGTGCCAGCAGCCAACTGCGAGGCCCCTACGAGCAGTACTTC. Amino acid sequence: CASSQLRGPYEQYF.

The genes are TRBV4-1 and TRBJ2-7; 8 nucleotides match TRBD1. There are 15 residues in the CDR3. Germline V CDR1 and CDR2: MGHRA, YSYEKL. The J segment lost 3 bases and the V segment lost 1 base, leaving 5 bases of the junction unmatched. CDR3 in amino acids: CASSQAGQGGYEQYF. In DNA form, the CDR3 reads TGCGCCAGCAGCCAAGCAGGACAGGGAGGCTACGAGCAGTACTTC.

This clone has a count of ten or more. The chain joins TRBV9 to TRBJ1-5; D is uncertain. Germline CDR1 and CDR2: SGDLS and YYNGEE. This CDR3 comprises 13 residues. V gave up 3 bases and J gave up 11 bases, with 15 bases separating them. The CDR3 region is CASSGPVEIAQHF. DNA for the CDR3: TGTGCCAGCAGCGGCCCGGTTGAGATAGCCCAGCATTTT.

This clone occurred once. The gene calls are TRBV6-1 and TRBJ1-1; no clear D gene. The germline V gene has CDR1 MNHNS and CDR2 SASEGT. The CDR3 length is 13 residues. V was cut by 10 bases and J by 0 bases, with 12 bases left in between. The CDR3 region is CATTPEMNTEAFF. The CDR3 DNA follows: TGTGCCACTACCCCCGAAATGAACACTGAAGCTTTCTTT.

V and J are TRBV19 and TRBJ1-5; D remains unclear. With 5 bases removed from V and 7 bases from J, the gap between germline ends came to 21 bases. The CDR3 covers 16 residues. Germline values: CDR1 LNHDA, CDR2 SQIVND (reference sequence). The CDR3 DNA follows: TGTGCCAGTAGTGGGGAGTTTTCGGCTTTGAGGCAGCCCCAGCATTTT. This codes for CASSGEFSALRQPQHF.

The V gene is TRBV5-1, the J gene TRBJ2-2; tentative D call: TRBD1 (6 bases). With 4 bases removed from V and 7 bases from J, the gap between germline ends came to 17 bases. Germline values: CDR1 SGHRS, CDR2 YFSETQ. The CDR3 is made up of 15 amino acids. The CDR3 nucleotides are TGCGCCAGCAGCGCTACAGGGAAAGTCGGCGGGGAGCTGTTTTTT. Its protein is CASSATGKVGGELFF.

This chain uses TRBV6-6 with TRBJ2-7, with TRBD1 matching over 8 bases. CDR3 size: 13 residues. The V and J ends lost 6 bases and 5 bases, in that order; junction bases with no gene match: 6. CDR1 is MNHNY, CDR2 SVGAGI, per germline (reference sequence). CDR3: CASRRTGPHEQYF. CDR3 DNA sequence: TGTGCCAGCAGGAGGACAGGGCCCCACGAGCAGTACTTC.

CDR3 sequence reads: CASSLMGLAGAETQYF. As DNA, the CDR3 is TGCGCCAGCAGCTTGATGGGACTAGCGGGGGCAGAGACCCAGTACTTC. The V gene is TRBV5-1, the J gene TRBJ2-5; 14 bases map to TRBD2. V was pared by 1 base and J by 4 bases, with 3 bases of the junction left unmatched. The CDR3 runs 16 residues. Looked up from germline, CDR1 is SGHRS and CDR2 is YFSETQ.

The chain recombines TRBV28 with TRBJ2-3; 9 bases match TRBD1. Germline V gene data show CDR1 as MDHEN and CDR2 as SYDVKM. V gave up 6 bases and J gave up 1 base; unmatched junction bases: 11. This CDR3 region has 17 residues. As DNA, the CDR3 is TGTGCCAGCAGCTGGACAGGGGCTCCGTATGGCACAGATACGCAGTATTTT. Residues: CASSWTGAPYGTDTQYF.

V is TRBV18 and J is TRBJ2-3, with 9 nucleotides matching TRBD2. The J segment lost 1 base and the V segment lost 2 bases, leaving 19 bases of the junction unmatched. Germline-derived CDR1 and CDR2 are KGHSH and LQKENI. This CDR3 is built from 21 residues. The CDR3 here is CASSPITLGAGGAGGTDTQYF. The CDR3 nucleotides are TGTGCCAGCTCACCAATCACGCTAGGAGCGGGAGGAGCGGGCGGCACAGATACGCAGTATTTT.

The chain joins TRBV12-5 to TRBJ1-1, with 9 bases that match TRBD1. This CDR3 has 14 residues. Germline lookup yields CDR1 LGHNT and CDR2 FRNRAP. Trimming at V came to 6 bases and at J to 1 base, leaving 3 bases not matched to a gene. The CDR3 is CASGMGQGNTEAFF. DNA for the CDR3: TGTGCTAGTGGAATGGGACAGGGGAACACTGAAGCTTTCTTT.

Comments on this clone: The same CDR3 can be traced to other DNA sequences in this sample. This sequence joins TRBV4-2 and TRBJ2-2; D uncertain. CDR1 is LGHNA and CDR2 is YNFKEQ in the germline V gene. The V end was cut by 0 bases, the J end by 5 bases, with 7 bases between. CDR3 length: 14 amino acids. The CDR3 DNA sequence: TGTGCCAGCAGCCAAGAGACGGGTACCGGGGAGCTGTTTTTT. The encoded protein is CASSQETGTGELFF.

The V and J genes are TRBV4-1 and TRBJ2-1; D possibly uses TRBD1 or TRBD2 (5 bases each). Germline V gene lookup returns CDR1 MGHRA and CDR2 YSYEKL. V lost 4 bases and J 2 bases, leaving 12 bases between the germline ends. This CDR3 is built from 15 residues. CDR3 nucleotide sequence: TGCGCCAGCAGCCCCGAGGGGCTTCCCTACAATGAGCAGTTCTTC. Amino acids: CASSPEGLPYNEQFF.

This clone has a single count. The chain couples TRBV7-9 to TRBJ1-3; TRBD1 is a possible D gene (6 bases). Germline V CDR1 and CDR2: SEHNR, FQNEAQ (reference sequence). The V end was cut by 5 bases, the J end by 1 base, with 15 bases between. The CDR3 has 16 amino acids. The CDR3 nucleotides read TGTGCCAGCAGCGACCCGGTACAGGGATCTGGAAACACCATATATTTT. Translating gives CASSDPVQGSGNTIYF.